What follows are 18 T cell receptor beta chains derived from one specimen sequenced in a study of T-cell reconstitution after alpha-beta-depleted transplantation in children. Library preparation (for TCRbeta) was performed with unique molecular identifiers. TCRdb reprocessed the PCR reads via MiXCR and lists one record per CDR3 protein. Of over 150,000 distinct CDR3 sequences listed, 5% to 7.5% were seen once; the top ten hold just over 4.5%. The sequencing used PBMCs, collected before TCRalphabeta/CD19-depleted stem cell transplant. These TCRs come from a girl less than two years old with combined immunodeficiency, due to receive a stem cell transplant.

This clonotype has ten or more counts. The chain has TRBV27 and TRBJ2-3; no definite D call. CDR3 length equals 14 residues. Trimming left V 3 bases short and J 3 bases short, with 10 bases between. Germline V gene data show CDR1 as MNHEY and CDR2 as SMNVEV (reference sequence). The CDR3 spells CASSFVPGTDTQYF. The DNA of the CDR3 is TGTGCCAGCAGTTTTGTGCCCGGAACAGATACGCAGTATTTT.

V and J are TRBV4-3 and TRBJ2-3; 9 bases match TRBD2. The CDR3 covers 19 residues. Unmatched junction bases numbered 11, after V lost 0 bases and J lost 1 base. The germline CDR1 and CDR2 sequences are LGHNA and YSLEER. The CDR3 DNA is TGCGCCAGCAGCCAAGATTACGGTAGCGGGAGTTTGGGCACAGATACGCAGTATTTT. Translating gives CASSQDYGSGSLGTDTQYF.

In its sample, this clonotype was seen many times. The chain uses TRBV20-1 and TRBJ2-7, with a weak D call TRBD1 (6 bases). In germline, CDR1 is DFQATT, CDR2 SNEGSKA (reference sequence). V lost 3 bases and J lost 2, with 8 bases in between. The CDR3 extends over 12 amino acids. CDR3 amino acids: CSASQGPYEQYF. The CDR3 DNA sequence: TGCAGTGCTAGCCAGGGGCCCTACGAGCAGTACTTC.

This clonotype was picked up many times. CDR3 in DNA: TGCAGCTCCGGGGAGGGAATCTATGGCTACACCTTC. Translating it yields CSSGEGIYGYTF. The chain has TRBV29-1 and TRBJ1-2; D gene uncertain. The CDR3 is 12 amino acids. Trimming removed 8 bases at V and 4 bases at J, with 14 bases between. From germline, CDR1 is SQVTM and CDR2 ANQGSEA.

Concerning this clonotype: This could be a read error, since a much larger clone is one nucleotide away. The chain recombines TRBV4-1 with TRBJ2-1; 10 bases are a match to TRBD2. V gave up 4 bases and J gave up 8 bases; unmatched junction bases: 11. This CDR3 is built from 16 residues. Germline V lookup: CDR1 MGHRA, CDR2 YSYEKL. In DNA, the CDR3 is TGCGCCAGCAGCCTCGGGGGGGAGCGGGAGGGCGATGAGCAGTTCTTC. Protein product: CASSLGGEREGDEQFF.

The rearrangement joins TRBV9 to TRBJ2-1; D gene unclear. Per germline, CDR1 SGDLS and CDR2 YYNGEE. The CDR3 spans 14 residues. V was trimmed by 4 bases and J by 0 bases, leaving 8 bases between them. The CDR3 sequence: CASSPRLSYNEQFF. The CDR3 bases are TGTGCCAGCAGCCCCCGTCTCTCCTACAATGAGCAGTTCTTC.

This clonotype occurred many times. This chain joins TRBV29-1 and TRBJ2-1, with a weak D call TRBD2 (6 bases). This CDR3 has 12 residues. Germline V gives CDR1 SQVTM, CDR2 ANQGSEA. V was clipped by 4 bases and J by 4 bases, with 8 bases between them. CDR3 nucleotide sequence: TGCAGCGTTGTTCGGGGGTACAATGAGCAGTTCTTC. This gives the protein CSVVRGYNEQFF.

This clonotype was counted ten times or more. The chain links TRBV7-8 to TRBJ2-5; 7 bases are shared with TRBD1. The CDR3 has 13 residues. Looked up from germline, CDR1 is SGHVS and CDR2 is FQNEAQ. With V trimmed by 5 bases and J by 5 bases, 5 bases remained unmatched. The CDR3 spells CASSPDRVETQYF. The CDR3 coding sequence is TGTGCCAGCAGCCCAGACAGGGTTGAGACCCAGTACTTC.

The sample holds many counts of this clonotype. The chain is built from TRBV6-2 or TRBV6-3 and TRBJ2-1; 13 bases agree with TRBD2. CDR3 size: 17 residues. The trim removed 2 bases at V and 5 bases at J, leaving 6 bases unmatched. CDR1 and CDR2 (germline): MNHEY, SVGEGT. CDR3 in amino acids: CASSYLRLAGGHNEQFF. CDR3 DNA sequence: TGTGCCAGCAGTTACCTTCGACTAGCGGGGGGCCACAATGAGCAGTTCTTC.

This clonotype was picked up many times. The rearrangement uses TRBV5-5 and TRBJ2-3; unclear D gene. There are 13 residues in the CDR3. Trimming left V 0 bases short and J 6 bases short, with 8 bases between. Germline V gives CDR1 SGHKS, CDR2 YYEKEE (reference sequence). CDR3 sequence reads: CASSLDSADTQYF. In DNA form, the CDR3 reads TGTGCCAGCAGCTTGGACAGTGCGGATACGCAGTATTTT.

This clonotype was detected many times. The chain is built from TRBV7-2 and TRBJ1-5, with no clear D. Germline V gene data show CDR1 as SGHTA and CDR2 as FQGNSA. There are 15 residues in the CDR3. V was cut by 1 base and J by 4 bases, with 11 bases left in between. As DNA, the CDR3 is TGTGCCAGCAGCTTAGGTGGACTGTCAAATCAGCCCCAGCATTTT. This translates into CASSLGGLSNQPQHF.

This clonotype was recorded many times. This chain joins TRBV12-3 or TRBV12-4 and TRBJ2-3; no definite D call. V lost 6 bases and J lost 4, with 11 bases in between. The CDR3 spans 13 residues. The CDR3 DNA sequence: TGTGCCAGCAGCCTGATAGGCCCAGATACGCAGTATTTT. Translation: CASSLIGPDTQYF.

This clonotype was observed many times. This chain links TRBV20-1 with TRBJ1-5, with 7 bases aligning to TRBD1. This CDR3 spans 15 amino acids. Germline assignment: CDR1 DFQATT and CDR2 SNEGSKA (reference sequence). V lost 0 bases to trimming and J lost 6 bases; unmatched junction nucleotides: 8. The CDR3 loop reads CSARDWRQGSQPQHF. CDR3 nucleotides: TGCAGTGCTAGAGATTGGCGACAGGGTAGTCAGCCCCAGCATTTT.

This clonotype has a count of ten or more. This chain connects TRBV5-1 to TRBJ2-1; D gene ambiguous. CDR3 length: 17 residues. V was shortened by 0 bases and J by 5 bases, with 18 bases between the two germline ends. The V gene's germline CDR1 is SGHRS and CDR2 YFSETQ. CDR3 DNA: TGCGCCAGCAGCTTGGGGTTAATAAGGGTCTCGGACAATGAGCAGTTCTTC. Protein product: CASSLGLIRVSDNEQFF.

This clonotype showed up many times. The J gene is TRBJ1-1, the V gene TRBV29-1; no clear D gene. Germline loops: CDR1 SQVTM, CDR2 ANQGSEA. V was clipped by 2 bases and J by 4 bases, with 11 bases between them. The CDR3 has 13 amino acids. CDR3 nucleotide sequence: TGCAGCGTTGAAACCCGAATTAGCACTGAAGCTTTCTTT. Its translation is CSVETRISTEAFF. The complete variable domain, with remaining parts taken from reference TRBV29-1 and TRBJ1-1, reads SAVISQKPSRDICQRGTSLTIQCQVDSQVTMMFWYRQQPGQSLTLIATANQGSEATYESGFVIDKFPISRPNLTFSTLTVSNMSPEDSSIYLCSVETRISTEAFFGQGTRLTVV.

This clonotype was counted at least ten times. The chain carries TRBV7-2 and TRBJ2-7; unclear D gene. Germline CDR1 SGHTA, CDR2 FQGNSA. CDR3 length: 16 residues. Trimming stripped 1 base from V and 3 bases from J, with 16 bases between. CDR3 in amino acids: CASSLDLSPRYYEQYF. The DNA for the CDR3 is TGTGCCAGCAGCTTAGACCTTAGCCCACGCTACTACGAGCAGTACTTC.

This clonotype appeared many times. The V gene is TRBV4-3, the J gene TRBJ2-6, with D perhaps matching TRBD2 (5 bases). V shed 0 bases and J shed 2 bases, with 11 bases lying between them. Germline V lookup: CDR1 LGHNA, CDR2 YSLEER. The CDR3 length is 17 residues. Written as DNA, the CDR3 is TGCGCCAGCAGCCAAGAGATCTTCGGGGCTGGGGCCAACGTCCTGACTTTC. Residues: CASSQEIFGAGANVLTF.

The sample holds many counts of this clonotype. This chain links TRBV15 with TRBJ2-1; 11 nucleotides match TRBD2. The germline V gene encodes CDR1 LNHNV and CDR2 YYDKDF (reference sequence). V dropped 1 base and J dropped 8; count of bases not matched to a gene: 19. The CDR3 loop spans 20 amino acids. CDR3 residues: CATSRGILAGALSIEYEQFF. The CDR3 DNA reads as TGTGCCACCAGCAGAGGGATACTAGCGGGGGCGCTCTCGATTGAGTATGAGCAGTTCTTC.